A selection of T cell receptor beta chains follows, all from one sample in a study of blood T cell repertoires in COVID-19. This table comes from immunoSEQ multiplex PCR, and its TCRdb copy is limited to in-frame clones, with some not included. The sample lists roughly 70,000 clones; roughly 79% were seen once. The sample comprised peripheral blood. The receptors derive from a woman aged 60-70 years with acute or convalescent COVID-19. CDR3s include the opening cysteine and the closing phenylalanine or tryptophan. Each record gives: D gene, J gene, V gene, clone size, CDR3 DNA, CDR3 protein. A D gene is named only where the DNA matches it firmly. Where a row states a size, it is once, few, many or the class of an expanded clone; other rows omit it.

TRBD1 TRBJ1-2 TRBV19 few TGTGCCAGTAGTATCGACAGGGGACACTATGGCTACACCTTC CASSIDRGHYGYTF
TRBD1 TRBJ2-7 TRBV15 NA TGTGCCACCAGCGGTGACAGGGACGTCGGCGAGCAGTACTTC CATSGDRDVGEQYF
NA TRBJ1-6 TRBV7-9 NA TGTGCCAGCAGCCCTACAGGATTAGGATCACCCCTCCACTTT CASSPTGLGSPLHF
NA TRBJ1-2 TRBV28 few TGTGCCAGCGTACTCCCGGGGGGGAGCTATGGCTACACCTTC CASVLPGGSYGYTF
NA TRBJ1-5 TRBV12-5 once TGTGCTAGTGGTTTGGGGGAAACAGGTTTACAGCCCCAGCATTTT CASGLGETGLQPQHF
NA TRBJ1-2 TRBV7-8 NA TGTGCCAGCAGCTTGACCGGGGTCAACTATGGCTACACCTTC CASSLTGVNYGYTF
NA TRBJ1-6 TRBV18 NA TGTGCCAGCTCACCCGGGGGGAATTCACCCCTCCACTTT CASSPGGNSPLHF
TRBD1 TRBJ1-4 TRBV7-2 NA TGTGCCAGCAGCTTAGTCGGACAGGGAAGCGAAAAACTGTTTTTT CASSLVGQGSEKLFF
TRBD2 TRBJ2-7 TRBV3-1/TRBV3-2 few TGTGCCAGCAGCCCGGGACTAGCGGGGTACCGCTCCTACGAGCAGTACTTC CASSPGLAGYRSYEQYF
TRBD1 TRBJ2-7 TRBV7-6 once TGTGCCAGCAGCTTAAGGGGACAGGGTCTCTACGAGCAGTACTTC CASSLRGQGLYEQYF
NA TRBJ1-2 TRBV5-1 NA TGCGCCAGCAGCTTGGGGGGCAGGACCTATGGCTACACCTTC CASSLGGRTYGYTF
TRBD2 TRBJ2-1 TRBV5-1 NA TGCGCCAGCAGGATGAGCGGGGGAGACGAAAATGAGCAGTTCTTC CASRMSGGDENEQFF
TRBD1 TRBJ2-1 TRBV5-4 NA TGTGCCAGCAGCCTAACAGGGGACACCTACAATGAGCAGTTCTTC CASSLTGDTYNEQFF
TRBD1 TRBJ1-1 TRBV10-3 NA TGTGCCATCAGTGAAGGACAGGGATTGAACACTGAAGCTTTCTTT CAISEGQGLNTEAFF
NA TRBJ1-4 TRBV5-1 NA TGCGCCAGCAGCTCCCACAGGGATACTAATGAAAAACTGTTTTTT CASSSHRDTNEKLFF
NA TRBJ1-4 TRBV15 NA TGTGCCACCAGCAGAGACCACTCGACGAGAGGGAATGAAAAACTGTTTTTT CATSRDHSTRGNEKLFF
NA TRBJ1-2 TRBV6-1 once TGTGCCAGCAGTGAAACCCTGACAGATAATGGCTACACCTTC CASSETLTDNGYTF
NA TRBJ1-2 TRBV19 NA TGTGCCAGTAGTATAGACAGGGGCTATGGCTACACCTTC CASSIDRGYGYTF
NA TRBJ2-4 TRBV6-2/TRBV6-3 NA TGTGCCAGCAGTTACGTCCGTGAGGGGGGGAACATTCAGTACTTC CASSYVREGGNIQYF
NA TRBJ2-1 TRBV19 few TGTGCCAGTAGTATAGCAGGCGGGGTCGAGCAGTTCTTC CASSIAGGVEQFF
TRBD2 TRBJ2-1 TRBV4-3 NA TGCGCCAGCAGCCAAGAGCAACTAGCGGGGGCCTCCTACAATGAGCAGTTCTTC CASSQEQLAGASYNEQFF
NA TRBJ1-3 TRBV6-1 NA TGTGCCAGCAGTGAGGGCAGCTATCTTGGAAACACCATATATTTT CASSEGSYLGNTIYF
TRBD2 TRBJ2-5 TRBV5-1 NA TGCGCCAGCAGCTTGGGATCTAGCGGGGCGGTCCAAGAGACCCAGTACTTC CASSLGSSGAVQETQYF
NA TRBJ1-4 TRBV7-9 NA TGTGCCAGCACCCCGACAGAAAGGGGTGAAAAACTGTTTTTT CASTPTERGEKLFF
NA TRBJ1-1 TRBV7-3 NA TGTGCCAGCAGCTTATCTGGGGGACTCCCCAATCGGGATACTGAAGCTTTCTTT CASSLSGGLPNRDTEAFF
TRBD1 TRBJ2-2 TRBV10-3 NA TGTGCCATCAGTATAGGGACAGGGACCGGGGAGCTGTTTTTT CAISIGTGTGELFF